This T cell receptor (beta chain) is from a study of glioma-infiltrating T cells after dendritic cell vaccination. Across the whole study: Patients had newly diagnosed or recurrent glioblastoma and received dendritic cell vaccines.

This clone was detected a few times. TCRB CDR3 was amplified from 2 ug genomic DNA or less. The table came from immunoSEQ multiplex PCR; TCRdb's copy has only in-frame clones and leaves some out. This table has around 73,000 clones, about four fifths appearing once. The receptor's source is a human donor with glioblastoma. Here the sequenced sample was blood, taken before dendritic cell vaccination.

The CDR3 DNA reads TGTGCCAGCAGCCCAACAGAACCCCGAGCAGGACTGTTTTTT. This sequence encodes CASSPTEPRAGLFF. The chain joins TRBV6-1 to TRBJ1-4, with D uncertain. Germline loops: CDR1 MNHNS, CDR2 SASEGT. Trimming pared 6 bases from V and 13 bases from J, leaving 21 bases between. The CDR3 is made up of 14 amino acids.